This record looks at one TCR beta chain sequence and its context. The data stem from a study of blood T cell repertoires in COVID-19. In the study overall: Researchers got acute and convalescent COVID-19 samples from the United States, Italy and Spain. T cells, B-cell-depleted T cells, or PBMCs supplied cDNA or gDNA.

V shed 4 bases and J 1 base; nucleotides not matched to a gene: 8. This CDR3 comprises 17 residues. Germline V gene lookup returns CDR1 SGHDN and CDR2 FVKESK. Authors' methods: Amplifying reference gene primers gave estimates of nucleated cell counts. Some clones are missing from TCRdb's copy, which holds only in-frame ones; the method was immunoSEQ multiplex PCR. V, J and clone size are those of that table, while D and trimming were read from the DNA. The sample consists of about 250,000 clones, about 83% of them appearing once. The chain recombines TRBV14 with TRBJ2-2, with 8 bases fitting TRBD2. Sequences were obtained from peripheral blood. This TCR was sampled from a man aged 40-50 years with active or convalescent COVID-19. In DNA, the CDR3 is TGTGCCAGCAGCCTCCTAAGCGGGGGCGTGAACACCGGGGAGCTGTTTTTT. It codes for CASSLLSGGVNTGELFF.